This passage covers 21 T cell receptor beta chains from one sample sequenced in a study of blood T cells in healthy people across ages. The second PCR ran about 6 to 12 cycles with a sample-barcoded 5' primer and J-beta primers. One entry per CDR3 protein results from TCRdb running MiXCR on the 5' RACE reads. The data hold 780,000 or so distinct CDR3 sequences, with around 25% observed a single time. These data also featured in a second study, about T cells of mothers and their children.

The sequencing sample was made of blood. Receptors were obtained from a boy aged 5-17 years in good health.

The sample holds a few counts of this clonotype. The rearrangement uses TRBV28 and TRBJ2-7; a weak D match, TRBD2 (7 bases). Germline-derived CDR1 and CDR2 are MDHEN and SYDVKM. The CDR3 is 15 amino acids. Trimming shortened V by 6 bases and J by 2 bases, and 17 bases separated the two germline ends. CDR3 DNA: TGTGCCAGCAGCCCCTTGGGGGGGGCAACCTACGAGCAGTACTTC. It codes for CASSPLGGATYEQYF. Full variable domain (missing parts from reference TRBV28 and TRBJ2-7): DVKVTQSSRYLVKRTGEKVFLECVQDMDHENMFWYRQDPGLGLRLIYFSYDVKMKEKGDIPEGYSVSREKKERFSLILESASTNQTSMYLCASSPLGGATYEQYFGPGTRLTVT.

This clonotype was picked up a small number of times. This chain joins TRBV4-3 and TRBJ2-7; D is perhaps TRBD1 (5 bases). Germline CDR1 reads LGHNA; CDR2 reads YSLEER. There are 15 residues in the CDR3. The germline V and J ends were trimmed by 1 base and 1 base, with 11 bases remaining between them. The CDR3 DNA is TGCGCCAGCAGCCAAGTTTGGGCAGGGTCCTACGAGCAGTACTTC. This encodes CASSQVWAGSYEQYF.

The chain recombines TRBV29-1 with TRBJ1-2, with D tentatively TRBD1 (6 bases). The V gene lost 4 bases and the J gene lost 7 bases, with 13 bases spanning the gap. This CDR3 is 12 amino acids long. Per germline, CDR1 SQVTM and CDR2 ANQGSEA. The CDR3 reads CSVALPRGGYTF. CDR3 bases: TGCAGCGTTGCATTGCCCAGGGGTGGCTACACCTTC.

Concerning this clonotype itself: The germline gene is not matched at one end of the junction; a read error may be the cause. The chain links TRBV10-3 to TRBJ2-5; a weak D match, TRBD2 (6 bases). The J call may be mistaken, given a closer DNA end match to TRBJ2-7. This CDR3 is 13 amino acids long. Germline V gives CDR1 ENHRY, CDR2 SYGVKD. The chain's CDR3 is CTISEGLALEQYF. CDR3 bases: TGTACCATCAGTGAGGGACTGGCCCTCGAGCAGTACTTC.

The rearrangement joins TRBV11-2 to TRBJ2-1; the D call may be TRBD1 or TRBD2 (5 bases each). The CDR3 runs 12 residues. V dropped 2 bases and J dropped 9 bases, with 8 bases sitting between them. The V gene's germline CDR1 is SGHAT and CDR2 FQNNGV. CDR3 DNA sequence: TGTGCCAGCAGCTTAATGGGACCTGAGCAGTTCTTC. It codes for CASSLMGPEQFF.

V gene TRBV13 combines with J gene TRBJ1-1, with D unclear. The CDR3 is 13 residues long. Trimming took 0 bases from V and 7 from J, leaving 9 bases between them. Germline V lookup: CDR1 PRHDT, CDR2 FYEKMQ (reference sequence). CDR3 DNA: TGTGCCAGCAGCTTAGGCTCAACGATTGAAGCTTTCTTT. It codes for CASSLGSTIEAFF.

This clonotype was seen a few times. The rearrangement joins TRBV5-6 to TRBJ1-4; D not resolved. The germline V gene encodes CDR1 SGHDT and CDR2 YYEEEE. The V end was cut by 2 bases, the J end by 4 bases, with 9 bases between. This CDR3 is 14 amino acids long. The CDR3 sequence: CASSFGQLNEKLFF. The CDR3 region has the DNA TGTGCCAGCAGCTTCGGCCAGCTTAATGAAAAACTGTTTTTT.

The V and J genes are TRBV25-1 and TRBJ2-4; D unresolved. The CDR3 extends over 16 amino acids. The germline V and J ends were trimmed by 6 bases and 1 base, with 16 bases remaining between them. Per germline, CDR1 MGHDK and CDR2 SYGVNS. The DNA for the CDR3 is TGTGCCAGCAGGAGAGCGACCCTCCTGGCCAAAAACATTCAGTACTTC. Protein product: CASRRATLLAKNIQYF. The entire variable domain, with the rest obtained from reference TRBV25-1 and TRBJ2-4, is as follows: EADIYQTPRYLVIGTGKKITLECSQTMGHDKMYWYQQDPGMELHLIHYSYGVNSTEKGDLSSESTVSRIRTEHFPLTLESARPSHTSQYLCASRRATLLAKNIQYFGAGTRLSVL.

The J gene is TRBJ2-2, the V gene TRBV9; maybe TRBD2 (5 bases). In germline, CDR1 is SGDLS, CDR2 YYNGEE. This CDR3 is 14 amino acids long. Between the trimmed V and J ends, which lost 0 bases and 4 bases, there was a span of 7 bases. CDR3 residues: CASSVAGITGELFF. The CDR3 DNA is TGTGCCAGCAGCGTAGCCGGGATCACCGGGGAGCTGTTTTTT.

This clonotype was counted a few times. The chain has TRBV10-3 and TRBJ2-4; TRBD1 might be the D (5 bases). The V gene lost 11 bases and the J gene lost 3 bases, with 26 bases spanning the gap. The CDR3 spans 17 residues. Germline lookup yields CDR1 ENHRY and CDR2 SYGVKD. The CDR3 DNA is TGTGCCTCAGCAGGGAATCGCGGAGTAAGGGACAAAAACATTCAGTACTTC. This gives the protein CASAGNRGVRDKNIQYF.

The chain is built from TRBV28 and TRBJ2-1; 7 nucleotides align to TRBD2. V trimming: 0 bases; J trimming: 6 bases; junction bases outside the gene matches: 8. Germline CDR1 MDHEN, CDR2 SYDVKM. The CDR3 loop spans 16 amino acids. The chain's CDR3 is CASSLWSAGDGNEQFF. The DNA of the CDR3 is TGTGCCAGCAGTTTATGGTCTGCGGGGGACGGCAATGAGCAGTTCTTC. Full variable domain (missing parts from reference TRBV28 and TRBJ2-1): DVKVTQSSRYLVKRTGEKVFLECVQDMDHENMFWYRQDPGLGLRLIYFSYDVKMKEKGDIPEGYSVSREKKERFSLILESASTNQTSMYLCASSLWSAGDGNEQFFGPGTRLTVL.

The V gene is TRBV20-1, the J gene TRBJ2-7; weak D call: TRBD2 (6 bases). The CDR3 loop spans 15 amino acids. CDR1 is DFQATT and CDR2 is SNEGSKA in the germline V gene (reference sequence). V was trimmed by 6 bases and J by 6 bases, leaving 24 bases between them. The CDR3 sequence: CSALGEDHGVFEQYF. The CDR3 region has the DNA TGCAGTGCCCTAGGGGAGGACCATGGGGTGTTCGAGCAGTACTTC.

V gene TRBV6-5 combines with J gene TRBJ2-1, with 10 positions matching TRBD1. Per germline, CDR1 MNHEY and CDR2 SVGAGI. V gave up 5 bases and J gave up 2 bases; unmatched junction bases: 3. The CDR3 is 15 residues long. In nucleotides, the CDR3 is TGTGCCAGCAGTAGGGACAGGGGAGCCTACAATGAGCAGTTCTTC. It encodes CASSRDRGAYNEQFF.

This chain connects TRBV9 to TRBJ1-2, with 8 bases that match TRBD1. V gave up 3 bases and J gave up 6 bases; unmatched junction bases: 13. CDR1 is SGDLS, CDR2 YYNGEE, per germline. The CDR3 consists of 16 residues. CDR3 sequence: CASSDRIDRGDDGYTF. CDR3 nucleotide sequence: TGTGCCAGCAGCGACCGAATCGACAGGGGAGATGATGGCTACACCTTC.

In DNA form, the CDR3 reads TGCAGTGCTTTCGGGACGGCAACGAGAGACTATGGCTACACCTTC. Protein sequence: CSAFGTATRDYGYTF. The chain combines TRBV20-1 with TRBJ1-2, with a tentative D call TRBD1 (5 bases). Deletions cut 5 bases from V and 3 bases from J, with 19 bases between. The CDR3 is 15 amino acids. The germline V gene encodes CDR1 DFQATT and CDR2 SNEGSKA (reference sequence).

This clonotype showed up just a few times. This chain joins TRBV14 and TRBJ2-7; 14 bases fit TRBD2. Germline V gene sequence: CDR1 SGHDN, CDR2 FVKESK. Unmatched junction bases numbered 10, after V lost 4 bases and J lost 2 bases. CDR3 size: 18 residues. CDR3 sequence: CASSPGLAGGLRAYEQYF. As DNA, the CDR3 is TGTGCCAGCAGCCCCGGACTAGCGGGGGGCCTGAGGGCCTACGAGCAGTACTTC.

This clonotype was detected many times. The chain joins TRBV6-6 to TRBJ2-7; tentatively, D is TRBD1 or TRBD2 (5 bases each). V lost 5 bases to trimming and J lost 1 base, with 15 bases between them. Germline CDR1 and CDR2: MNHNY and SVGAGI (reference sequence). This CDR3 comprises 15 residues. This CDR3 is CASSPTGPLSYEQYF. The DNA of the CDR3 is TGTGCCAGCAGTCCCACGGGACCTCTATCCTACGAGCAGTACTTC.

This clonotype showed up just a few times. This rearrangement joins TRBV10-3 to TRBJ2-5; a possible D gene is TRBD1 (5 bases). Germline V CDR1 and CDR2: ENHRY, SYGVKD. The germline V and J ends were trimmed by 6 bases and 0 bases, with 8 bases remaining between them. The CDR3 loop spans 13 amino acids. CDR3 loop: CAISPGNQETQYF. CDR3 nucleotide sequence: TGTGCCATCAGCCCAGGGAACCAAGAGACCCAGTACTTC.

This clonotype was seen a handful of times. The chain links TRBV29-1 to TRBJ2-7; the D is unclear. The CDR3 runs to 11 residues. V was clipped by 2 bases and J by 2 bases, with 4 bases between them. Germline values: CDR1 SQVTM, CDR2 ANQGSEA. For the CDR3, the DNA is TGCAGCGTTGAAAAAGCCTACGAGCAGTACTTC. Translation: CSVEKAYEQYF.

This sequence joins TRBV7-6 and TRBJ2-3; D possibly corresponds to TRBD2 (6 bases). Germline V gene sequence: CDR1 SGHVS, CDR2 FNYEAQ. The CDR3 runs to 18 residues. V lost 4 bases and J 0 bases, leaving 20 bases between the germline ends. The CDR3 protein is CASSYRRDSGTSTDTQYF. In nucleotides, the CDR3 is TGTGCCAGCAGCTACCGGCGAGATAGCGGAACTAGCACAGATACGCAGTATTTT.

The CDR3 sequence: CASSSPPWTEREKLFF. CDR3 coding DNA: TGTGCCAGCAGTTCCCCCCCGTGGACAGAAAGGGAAAAACTGTTTTTT. V usage is TRBV7-9 and J usage is TRBJ1-4; D might be TRBD1 (6 bases). The CDR3 is 16 residues long. Germline V gene sequence: CDR1 SEHNR, CDR2 FQNEAQ (reference sequence). The ends were cut back, 6 bases at V and 8 bases at J, with 22 bases in the middle.